What follows is one TCR beta chain and its context. No cognate antigen has been identified for it. No much larger clone is present one base from it, and per-base qualities are unavailable. CD8 naive samples were CD45RO-negative cells positively selected for CCR7, giving a CD45RA+CCR7+ population that excluded TemRA cells. The donors were healthy, HIV-negative adults who had no recently reported acute infections or vaccinations. Only Caucasian adults living in Nashville, Tennessee, USA were represented among the donors. After blood collection by leukapheresis, PBMCs were isolated using Ficoll-Histopaque density gradient centrifugation and then cryopreserved in the vapor phase of liquid nitrogen. Analytical flow cytometry was used to check the purity and quantity of every magnetically sorted T cell population. Genomic DNA was isolated from each sorted fraction and quantified by UV absorbance on a Nanodrop 2000c.

This sample is part of a study of shared clonotypes between healthy human individuals (dated by TCRdb to 2019 to 2021). As for the study more broadly: The cohort comprised two women and a few men aged 18 to 49 years. For each donor, three plates each were used for CD4 naive and CD4 memory, two plates were used for CD8 naive, and one plate was used for CD8 memory. The study deeply sequenced blood TCR repertoires of about 5 healthy adults to estimate repertoire size and the extent of clonotype sharing between individuals. To increase sequencing depth and limit assay-specific biases, different laboratories used diverse techniques to prepare libraries and sequence TCR repertoires. Leukapheresis yielded between about 0.85 and 10 billion PBMCs per donor. The paper as a whole reports these results and caveats: The genetic and exposure-history diversity represented was limited by the small number of donors. Incomplete sequencing was indicated by rarefaction of sorted-subset datasets, despite the large sequencing depth. Higher generation probabilities were observed for clonotypes shared by all four sorted-subset donors than for non-shared clonotypes. Based on pairwise subsampling, the degree of clonotype sharing among donors was expected to be affected by sequencing depth. Naive subsets generally had larger estimated clonotype richness than memory subsets did. Only blood was sampled, and tissue TCR repertoires likely differ from those in blood. Across four donors, approximately 4.9% of naive CD4, approximately 3.6% of naive CD8, roughly 2.3% of memory CD4, and about 0.44% of memory CD8 clonotypes were shared.

Using the deep immunoSEQ assay, multiplex PCR amplified TCR CDR3 regions from genomic DNA. Extracted genomic DNA from each cell subset was distributed evenly across all wells of several immunoSEQ 96-well plates, and each plate was treated as a replicate. For sorted subsets, 200 to 250 ng of genomic DNA, equivalent to some 33,000 T cell genomes, went into each replicate PCR. Purified libraries were quantified with a Qubit 3.0 fluorometer, sized on a Bioanalyzer 2100, and re-quantified with the KAPA Library Quantification kit. A separate single-read 150-cycle Illumina NextSeq 550 flow cell was used to sequence each immunoSEQ 96-well plate. Under the source paper's analysis protocol: Because the immunoSEQ output included only junctional sequences and no quality scores, the filtering could not be the same as the filtering used for full-length reads. Sequences were annotated with PyIR, a Python wrapper for IgBLAST v1.9, using IMGT germline references to assign V/J genes and CDR3. Reads were removed for weak V/J assignments (E-value above 1e-6), missing CDR3, stop codons, out-of-frame junctions, or ambiguous translated residues. V3J clonotypes were defined by identical inferred V gene, J gene, and CDR3 amino acid sequence. Percentage overlap between repertoires was computed as shared unique clonotypes divided by the size of the smaller repertoire. Three approaches were used to assess repertoire richness: RTK rarefaction, the Chao1 estimator, and Recon v2.1 estimates of unobserved clonotypes. Generation probabilities were computed with OLGA for all TCRbeta clonotypes obtained by the gDNA method from several donors. TCRdb provides this immuneACCESS table in a form limited to in-frame rearrangements. Some clones are lacking; in checked studies, under half of them reflect an unresolved V gene, and why the rest are absent is not known. The DNA gave D and trimming, while V, J and clone size come from that table. The sample includes some 2,000,000 clones, with around 96% observed a single time. 0.9% to 1.3% of the sample is in the top ten clones.

The receptor was derived from a man younger than 35 in good health. Sequenced material: naive CD8+ T cells sorted from blood. In light of the paper, this sample's cell subset or site label describes: CD45RA+CCR7+.

The CDR3 reads as follows: CASSYTESPYNSPLHF. The DNA sequence is as follows: TGTGCCAGCAGTTACACAGAGAGCCCCTATAATTCACCCCTCCACTTT. The chain couples TRBV6-5 to TRBJ1-6, with the D segment identity uncertain. CDR3 length: 16 amino acids, cysteine to phenylalanine. Of the read, only the CDR3 DNA is kept; its 48 bases are in frame from base 1. Trimming removed 2 bases from V and 2 bases from J, leaving 10 bases between the germline ends. CDR1 MNHEY and CDR2 SVGAGI are derived from the germline V gene.